Below, one T cell receptor (beta chain) is given with its context. This CDR3 spans 12 amino acids. Trimming removed 0 bases at V and 5 bases at J, with 4 bases between. Germline V lookup: CDR1 LNHDA, CDR2 SQIVND (reference sequence). This specimen belongs to a study of blood T cell repertoires in COVID-19. TCRdb's table, derived via immunoSEQ multiplex PCR, lists solely in-frame clones and lacks some. The sample has roughly 280,000 clones, around 90% seen once. J is TRBJ1-1 and V is TRBV19, with unresolved D. The receptor was derived from a woman in her forties or fifties who had recovered from COVID-19. Sequenced input: peripheral blood. CDR3 DNA sequence: TGTGCCAGTAGTATAGAGGAGACTGAAGCTTTCTTT. The encoded protein is CASSIEETEAFF.